This paragraph reports one TCR beta chain. The sample belongs to a study of blood T cell repertoires in COVID-19. The overall study: COVID-19 samples from acute and convalescent phases originated in the United States, Italy and Spain. PBMCs, B-cell-depleted T cells, or T cells provided the cDNA or gDNA that made up the material.

Authors' methods: Estimated nucleated cell counts came from reference gene primer amplification. Only in-frame clones appear in the TCRdb table, and some are missing; sequencing was by immunoSEQ multiplex PCR. From that table come the V and J calls and clone size; the DNA was used to work out D and trimming. This sample has under 250,000 clones, with 81% found just once. V lost 1 base to trimming and J lost 8 bases, with 18 bases between them. The CDR3 is 16 amino acids. CDR1 is SGHRS and CDR2 is YFSETQ in the germline V gene. This clonotype was obtained from a woman older than 75 with acute or convalescent COVID-19. The rearrangement links TRBV5-1 to TRBJ1-4, with D possibly being TRBD1 (5 bases). Material: peripheral blood. As DNA, the CDR3 is TGCGCCAGCAGCTTGAACCCCGGGGGAGGGAACGAAAAACTGTTTTTT. Amino acid sequence: CASSLNPGGGNEKLFF.